Shown below are 14 T cell receptor beta chains from a single sample sequenced in a study of cytomegalovirus exposure and HLA in healthy donors. The PCR made use of 60 Vbeta and 13 Jbeta primers. Sequencing was performed with immunoSEQ multiplex PCR; in TCRdb, only in-frame clones are kept and a portion is missing. This table holds some 160,000 clones, 80% found once. Sequenced sample: PBMCs. The receptor set was obtained from a male donor in good health and CMV-seropositive.

V usage is TRBV15 and J usage is TRBJ1-6, with 10 bases matching TRBD1. V lost 0 bases, J lost 16 bases, and 9 bases stayed unmatched. This CDR3 has 15 amino acids. Germline assignment: CDR1 LNHNV and CDR2 YYDKDF (reference sequence). The CDR3: CATSRDGTGAGALHF. The CDR3 nucleotides read TGTGCCACCAGCAGAGACGGGACAGGGGCTGGCGCACTCCACTTT.

The chain uses TRBV6-5 and TRBJ1-2; no definite D call. CDR3 length equals 15 residues. Germline CDR1 MNHEY, CDR2 SVGAGI. V gave up 5 bases and J gave up 3 bases, with 16 bases separating them. Written as DNA, the CDR3 is TGTGCCAGCAGTCCTCCTTACGACCGGGACTATGGCTACACCTTC. Translation: CASSPPYDRDYGYTF.

This chain uses TRBV5-1 with TRBJ1-2; 9 bases are a match to TRBD1. With V trimmed by 0 bases and J by 8 bases, 14 bases remained unmatched. The germline V gene has CDR1 SGHRS and CDR2 YFSETQ. This CDR3 is 17 amino acids long. The CDR3 protein is CASSLERTGAALYGYTF. CDR3 sequence (DNA): TGCGCCAGCAGCTTGGAAAGGACAGGGGCGGCCCTCTACGGCTACACCTTC.

The gene calls are TRBV9 and TRBJ2-7; TRBD1 agrees at 11 bases. V shed 3 bases, J shed 2 bases, and the junction held 4 bases outside the gene matches. There are 15 residues in the CDR3. Looked up from germline, CDR1 is SGDLS and CDR2 is YYNGEE. CDR3 amino acids: CASSDGTGGPYEQYF. CDR3 bases: TGTGCCAGCAGCGACGGGACAGGGGGACCCTACGAGCAGTACTTC.

As DNA, the CDR3 is TGTGCCAGCAGCAAATATAGCGGGAGCGGCTACGAGCAGTACTTC. This sequence encodes CASSKYSGSGYEQYF. This chain uses TRBV7-9 with TRBJ2-7; 9 bases are a match to TRBD2. This CDR3 region has 15 residues. CDR1 is SEHNR, CDR2 FQNEAQ, per germline (reference sequence). V dropped 5 bases and J dropped 3; count of bases not matched to a gene: 8.

The genes are TRBV5-1 and TRBJ2-7; 9 nucleotides line up with TRBD1. Germline lookup yields CDR1 SGHRS and CDR2 YFSETQ. The CDR3 consists of 15 residues. V lost 4 bases, J lost 3 bases, and 8 bases stayed unmatched. The CDR3 protein is CASSIPGQGVYEQYF. CDR3 DNA sequence: TGCGCCAGCAGCATCCCGGGACAGGGTGTCTACGAGCAGTACTTC.

The chain is built from TRBV30 and TRBJ1-5, with 7 bases identical to TRBD1. The germline V gene has CDR1 GTSNPN and CDR2 SVGIG (reference sequence). The length of the CDR3 is 12 residues. The CDR3 bases are TGTGCTTCCGACAGGGTGGGGCAGCCCCAGCATTTT. This sequence encodes CASDRVGQPQHF. Filled out from reference TRBV30 and TRBJ1-5, the complete variable domain reads SQTIHQWPATLVQPVGSPLSLECTVEGTSNPNLYWYRQAAGRGLQLLFYSVGIGQISSEVPQNLSASRPQDRQFILSSKKLLLSDSGFYLCASDRVGQPQHFGDGTRLSIL.

The rearrangement uses TRBV14 and TRBJ2-2, with D unresolved. This CDR3 has 13 amino acids. Germline V gene data show CDR1 as SGHDN and CDR2 as FVKESK. V was pared by 4 bases and J by 3 bases, with 6 bases between. The CDR3 reads CASSPFDTGELFF. Written as DNA, the CDR3 is TGTGCCAGCAGCCCCTTTGACACCGGGGAGCTGTTTTTT.

The CDR3 nucleotides are TGTGCCAGCAGTCCCGGGACAGGGGGGAACGAGCAGTACTTC. Its translation: CASSPGTGGNEQYF. The V and J genes are TRBV6-5 and TRBJ2-7, with 11 bases that match TRBD1. The germline V gene encodes CDR1 MNHEY and CDR2 SVGAGI. Unmatched junction bases numbered 5, after V lost 5 bases and J lost 5 bases. This CDR3 is 14 amino acids long.

The chain links TRBV19 to TRBJ2-3; the match to TRBD2 covers 14 bases. Germline V CDR1 and CDR2: LNHDA, SQIVND (reference sequence). The CDR3 consists of 15 residues. Trimming cost V 9 bases and J 4 bases; bases outside gene matches: 6. CDR3 in amino acids: CASKTSGGGSDTQYF. CDR3 in DNA: TGTGCCAGCAAGACTAGCGGGGGGGGGTCAGATACGCAGTATTTT. Using reference TRBV19 and TRBJ2-3 for the parts outside the CDR3, the full variable domain is DGGITQSPKYLFRKEGQNVTLSCEQNLNHDAMYWYRQDPGQGLRLIYYSQIVNDFQKGDIAEGYSVSREKKESFPLTVTSAQKNPTAFYLCASKTSGGGSDTQYFGPGTRLTVL.

The chain carries TRBV9 and TRBJ2-7; possible D gene TRBD1, 6 bases. The germline CDR1 and CDR2 sequences are SGDLS and YYNGEE. The CDR3 sequence is 9 residues long. The CDR3 spells CYLQGEQYF. In DNA form, the CDR3 reads TGTTACCTACAGGGCGAGCAGTACTTC.

The V gene is TRBV4-2, the J gene TRBJ2-1, with 10 bases aligning to TRBD2. Trimming removed 0 bases from V and 9 bases from J; junction bases left unmatched: 5. From germline, CDR1 is LGHNA and CDR2 YNFKEQ. The CDR3 consists of 15 residues. This CDR3 is CASSQERKREGEQFF. The CDR3 DNA reads as TGTGCCAGCAGCCAAGAACGTAAGCGGGAGGGTGAGCAGTTCTTC.

A single count supports this clone. The chain recombines TRBV6-4 with TRBJ2-3; possibly TRBD2 for D (5 bases). The CDR3 loop spans 13 amino acids. V gave up 2 bases and J gave up 4 bases, with 7 bases separating them. Germline values: CDR1 MRHNA, CDR2 SNTAGT. CDR3 coding DNA: TGTGCCAGCAGTGACACGGGGTCAGATACGCAGTATTTT. Translated, it gives CASSDTGSDTQYF.

This chain links TRBV4-2 with TRBJ2-1, with 7 bases lining up with TRBD2. V was pared by 3 bases and J by 10 bases, with 0 bases of the junction left unmatched. Per germline, CDR1 LGHNA and CDR2 YNFKEQ. This CDR3 has 11 residues. The CDR3: CASSQGLEQFF. CDR3 DNA: TGTGCCAGCAGCCAGGGACTAGAGCAGTTCTTC.